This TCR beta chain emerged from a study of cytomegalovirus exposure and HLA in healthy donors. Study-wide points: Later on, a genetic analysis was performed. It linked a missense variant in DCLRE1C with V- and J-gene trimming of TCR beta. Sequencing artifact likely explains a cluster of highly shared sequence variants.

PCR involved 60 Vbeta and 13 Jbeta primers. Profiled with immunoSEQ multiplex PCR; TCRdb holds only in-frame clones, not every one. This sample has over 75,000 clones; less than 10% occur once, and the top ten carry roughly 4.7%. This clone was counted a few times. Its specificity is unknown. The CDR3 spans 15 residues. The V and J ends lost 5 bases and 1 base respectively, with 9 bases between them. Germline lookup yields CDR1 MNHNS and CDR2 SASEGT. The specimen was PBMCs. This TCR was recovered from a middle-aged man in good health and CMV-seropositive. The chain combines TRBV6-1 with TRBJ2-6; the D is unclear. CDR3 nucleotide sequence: TGTGCCAGCAGTTTACAAAGTTCTGGGGCCAACGTCCTGACTTTC. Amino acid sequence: CASSLQSSGANVLTF.